These 30 T cell receptor beta chains were sequenced from one sample in a study of radiation and T cells in renal cell carcinoma. The protocol was immunoSEQ multiplex PCR, while the TCRdb copy is restricted to in-frame clones and leaves out a portion. The sample contains around 180,000 clones, 88% of which appear only once. As to time point: blood 4 weeks post-SBRT, at nephrectomy. Sample treatment: 15 Gy SBRT to primary tumor, nephrectomy 4 weeks later. Sequencing was performed on blood, taken from a patient whose treatment included radiotherapy and nephrectomy. These receptors were collected from a woman in her forties or fifties with renal cell carcinoma.

The gene calls are TRBV11-3 and TRBJ2-5; TRBD2 matches at 13 bases. CDR1 SGHNT and CDR2 YENEEA come from the germline V gene. Trimming took 4 bases from V and 11 from J; bases not matched to a gene: 4. CDR3 length: 13 amino acids. The CDR3 spells CASSSGTSGAQYF. The CDR3, as DNA: TGTGCCAGCAGCTCCGGGACTAGCGGGGCACAGTACTTC.

The J gene is TRBJ1-5, the V gene TRBV5-6; TRBD1 matches 8 bases. Trimming cost V 4 bases and J 3 bases; bases outside gene matches: 12. The germline CDR1 and CDR2 sequences are SGHDT and YYEEEE. The CDR3 extends over 17 amino acids. The CDR3 nucleotides read TGTGCCAGCAGCGGCAGGGGGCGCGGACGCACCAATCAGCCCCAGCATTTT. Protein sequence: CASSGRGRGRTNQPQHF. Full variable domain (missing parts from reference TRBV5-6 and TRBJ1-5): DAGVTQSPTHLIKTRGQQVTLRCSPKSGHDTVSWYQQALGQGPQFIFQYYEEEERQRGNFPDRFSGHQFPNYSSELNVNALLLGDSALYLCASSGRGRGRTNQPQHFGDGTRLSIL.

The chain carries TRBV6-1 and TRBJ1-5, with 9 bases fitting TRBD1. The germline gives CDR1 MNHNS, CDR2 SASEGT. The junction had 3 bases not matched to a gene; V was cut back by 8 bases and J by 4 bases. The length of the CDR3 is 13 residues. DNA for the CDR3: TGTGCCAGCGGGACAGGGCAAAATCAGCCCCAGCATTTT. Translated: CASGTGQNQPQHF.

The rearrangement joins TRBV7-9 to TRBJ2-5; D is undetermined. CDR3 length equals 14 residues. The germline V gene encodes CDR1 SEHNR and CDR2 FQNEAQ (reference sequence). The germline V and J ends were trimmed by 2 bases and 7 bases, with 14 bases remaining between them. CDR3 protein: CASSLTGSVGTQYF. CDR3 nucleotide sequence: TGTGCCAGCAGCTTAACGGGTTCCGTTGGGACCCAGTACTTC.

The CDR3 loop reads CSVGQGGTRDTQYF. In DNA form, the CDR3 reads TGCAGCGTGGGCCAAGGAGGGACAAGGGATACGCAGTATTTT. The V and J genes are TRBV29-1 and TRBJ2-3, with D perhaps given as TRBD1 or TRBD2 (6 bases each). Germline values: CDR1 SQVTM, CDR2 ANQGSEA. The CDR3 contains 14 residues. Trimming removed 6 bases at V and 6 bases at J, with 19 bases between.

In its sample, this clone was seen a few times. V gene TRBV2 combines with J gene TRBJ1-1, with 7 bases matching TRBD1. The CDR3 is 15 residues long. The trim removed 4 bases at V and 1 base at J, leaving 6 bases unmatched. Germline V gene sequence: CDR1 SNHLY, CDR2 FYNNEI. CDR3 in amino acids: CASSGRTGGNTEAFF. In nucleotides, the CDR3 is TGTGCCAGCAGTGGTAGGACAGGCGGGAACACTGAAGCTTTCTTT.

The gene calls are TRBV5-1 and TRBJ2-1; TRBD2 aligns across 8 bases. There are 16 residues in the CDR3. Germline values: CDR1 SGHRS, CDR2 YFSETQ. The V and J ends lost 2 bases and 0 bases, in that order; junction bases with no gene match: 4. This CDR3 reads CASSFLAGGSYNEQFF. The CDR3 region has the DNA TGCGCCAGCAGCTTTCTGGCGGGGGGCTCCTACAATGAGCAGTTCTTC.

The V call is TRBV4-1, the J call TRBJ1-5; D not resolved. V lost 7 bases and J lost 6, with 10 bases in between. The germline CDR1 and CDR2 sequences are MGHRA and YSYEKL. There are 12 residues in the CDR3. The CDR3 sequence: CASTLSSQPQHF. The DNA for the CDR3 is TGCGCCAGCACCCTGTCCAGTCAGCCCCAGCATTTT.

This clone was seen at least ten times. The J gene is TRBJ2-7, the V gene TRBV6-5, with 12 positions matching TRBD2. V lost 5 bases and J lost 6; bases outside the gene matches: 8. The CDR3 length is 15 residues. Germline lookup yields CDR1 MNHEY and CDR2 SVGAGI. The CDR3 DNA is TGTGCCAGCAGTCCTAGGACTAGCGGGGATCGCGAGCAGTACTTC. Protein sequence: CASSPRTSGDREQYF.

This clone was observed once. This chain joins TRBV11-2 and TRBJ2-3; D is unresolved. V was pared by 5 bases and J by 9 bases, with 15 bases between. The germline V gene encodes CDR1 SGHAT and CDR2 FQNNGV. The CDR3 totals 13 residues. The CDR3 loop is CASSPRLLSTQYF. CDR3 in DNA: TGTGCCAGCAGCCCTCGTCTCTTGTCCACGCAGTATTTT.

This rearrangement joins TRBV7-2 to TRBJ2-3, with TRBD2 matching 7 bases. The CDR3 contains 15 residues. The V and J ends lost 5 bases and 0 bases, in that order; junction bases with no gene match: 5. Germline lookup yields CDR1 SGHTA and CDR2 FQGNSA. DNA of the CDR3: TGTGCCAGCAGCCCCGGGGGGTTTAGCACAGATACGCAGTATTTT. Translation gives CASSPGGFSTDTQYF.

The chain recombines TRBV6-5 with TRBJ1-1, with 9 bases identical to TRBD1. Germline V lookup: CDR1 MNHEY, CDR2 SVGAGI. CDR3 size: 14 residues. The trim removed 4 bases at V and 5 bases at J, leaving 5 bases unmatched. The CDR3 reads CASSLQGAKTEAFF. The CDR3 bases are TGTGCCAGCAGTTTACAGGGGGCGAAGACTGAAGCTTTCTTT.

The J gene is TRBJ1-4, the V gene TRBV7-2; TRBD1 matches at 10 bases. The germline CDR1 and CDR2 sequences are SGHTA and FQGNSA. Trimming cost V 1 base and J 8 bases; bases outside gene matches: 7. This CDR3 is 16 amino acids long. The CDR3 DNA is TGTGCCAGCAGCTTAGGATACGGGACAGGGGACGAAAAACTGTTTTTT. It specifies CASSLGYGTGDEKLFF.

This clone has more than one count but fewer than ten. This chain joins TRBV7-6 and TRBJ1-3; unclear D gene. CDR1 and CDR2 (germline): SGHVS, FNYEAQ. Deletions cut 0 bases from V and 3 bases from J, with 0 bases between. CDR3 length: 12 residues. The CDR3: CASSLAGNTIYF. CDR3 nucleotides: TGTGCCAGCAGCTTAGCTGGAAACACCATATATTTT.

This sequence joins TRBV4-3 and TRBJ2-5; tentatively, D is TRBD2 (6 bases). Per the germline V gene, CDR1 is LGHNA and CDR2 is YSLEER. The CDR3 is made up of 14 amino acids. Deletions cut 0 bases from V and 5 bases from J, with 10 bases between. The CDR3 sequence is CASSQDWRDETQYF. In nucleotides, the CDR3 is TGCGCCAGCAGCCAAGATTGGAGGGACGAGACCCAGTACTTC.

This clone turned up a few times. The chain has TRBV25-1 and TRBJ1-1; D unresolved. The CDR3 consists of 13 residues. Germline CDR1 reads MGHDK; CDR2 reads SYGVNS. Trimming removed 4 bases at V and 5 bases at J, with 11 bases between. As DNA, the CDR3 is TGTGCCAGCAGTGCCAAACGCGGGACTGAAGCTTTCTTT. This translates into CASSAKRGTEAFF.

The V gene is TRBV21-1, the J gene TRBJ1-6; the table gives TRBD1 as D, unverified against the DNA. TRBV21-1 is recorded as a pseudogene. This CDR3 comprises 16 residues. This CDR3 reads CASLPQGSSYNSPLHF. The CDR3 DNA sequence: TGTGCCAGCCTACCCCAGGGGAGCTCCTATAATTCACCCCTCCACTTT.

V usage is TRBV28 and J usage is TRBJ1-2; D not certain. Germline V CDR1 and CDR2: MDHEN, SYDVKM. The CDR3 has 15 residues. Trimming cost V 8 bases and J 0 bases, with 16 bases left between them. In nucleotides, the CDR3 is TGTGCCAGCGCTTCCCCCCCCACATCTAACTATGGCTACACCTTC. Encoded protein: CASASPPTSNYGYTF.

This clone was picked up one time. The V gene is TRBV5-5, the J gene TRBJ1-5; possible D gene TRBD1, 6 bases. This CDR3 is 16 amino acids long. Germline lookup yields CDR1 SGHKS and CDR2 YYEKEE (reference sequence). Trimming took off 0 bases at V and 0 bases at J, with 10 bases between the two ends. The CDR3 region is CASSLEGGFSNQPQHF. DNA of the CDR3: TGTGCCAGCAGCTTGGAAGGGGGATTTAGCAATCAGCCCCAGCATTTT.

The chain joins TRBV4-2 to TRBJ2-1; unclear D gene. The CDR3 is made up of 11 amino acids. V was trimmed by 0 bases and J by 12 bases, leaving 6 bases between them. Germline-derived CDR1 and CDR2 are LGHNA and YNFKEQ. CDR3 sequence: CASSQDRMQFF. CDR3 in DNA: TGTGCCAGCAGCCAAGACCGGATGCAGTTCTTC.

The V call is TRBV10-3, the J call TRBJ1-4, with a tentative D call TRBD1 (5 bases). In germline, CDR1 is ENHRY, CDR2 SYGVKD. The V end lost 5 bases, the J end lost 4 bases, and 20 bases lay between the germline ends. The CDR3 extends over 17 amino acids. This chain's CDR3 is CAISPSPRVTVNEKLFF. In nucleotides, the CDR3 is TGTGCCATCAGTCCCTCTCCGAGGGTGACAGTTAATGAAAAACTGTTTTTT.

The chain couples TRBV6-1 to TRBJ1-2; D is unresolved. V lost 8 bases and J lost 3, with 13 bases in between. Germline CDR1 reads MNHNS; CDR2 reads SASEGT. The CDR3 loop spans 13 amino acids. CDR3 sequence reads: CASWQVADYGYTF. CDR3 DNA sequence: TGTGCCAGCTGGCAGGTGGCCGACTATGGCTACACCTTC.

The V call is TRBV2, the J call TRBJ2-1; D may correspond to TRBD1 or TRBD2 (5 bases each). CDR1 SNHLY and CDR2 FYNNEI come from the germline V gene. The V and J ends lost 7 bases and 8 bases respectively, with 27 bases between them. The CDR3 covers 17 residues. CDR3 in amino acids: CASTRGWGQARSDEQFF. DNA for the CDR3: TGTGCCAGCACAAGAGGGTGGGGCCAGGCCCGAAGCGATGAGCAGTTCTTC.

This sequence joins TRBV5-1 and TRBJ2-2, with TRBD2 matching 11 bases. Germline V CDR1 and CDR2: SGHRS, YFSETQ. This CDR3 has 18 residues. The V segment lost 0 bases and the J segment 6 bases; nucleotides outside the gene matches: 10. Here the CDR3 reads CASSLETSGEPPPGELFF. CDR3 bases: TGCGCCAGCAGCTTGGAGACTAGCGGGGAACCCCCTCCCGGGGAGCTGTTTTTT.

The gene calls are TRBV30 and TRBJ1-4; D might be TRBD1 (5 bases). CDR1 GTSNPN and CDR2 SVGIG come from the germline V gene (reference sequence). The CDR3 spans 14 residues. V dropped 3 bases and J dropped 8 bases, with 16 bases sitting between them. CDR3 in DNA: TGTGCCTGGAGCCGTGGGGGGTCAGAAGAAAAACTGTTTTTT. Translated: CAWSRGGSEEKLFF.

The chain joins TRBV11-3 to TRBJ1-1; D is uncertain. Germline V lookup: CDR1 SGHNT, CDR2 YENEEA. The CDR3 runs 16 residues. Between the trimmed V and J ends, which lost 0 bases and 1 base, there was a span of 12 bases. The CDR3 sequence: CASSLDSSGANTEAFF. CDR3 in DNA: TGTGCCAGCAGCTTAGATTCGTCAGGCGCGAACACTGAAGCTTTCTTT. Based on the CDR3 plus reference TRBV11-3 and TRBJ1-1, the full variable domain is EAGVVQSPRYKIIEKKQPVAFWCNPISGHNTLYWYLQNLGQGPELLIRYENEEAVDDSQLPKDRFSAERLKGVDSTLKIQPAELGDSAVYLCASSLDSSGANTEAFFGQGTRLTVV.

The chain links TRBV9 to TRBJ2-3, with D unclear. Per germline, CDR1 SGDLS and CDR2 YYNGEE. The germline V and J ends were trimmed by 3 bases and 2 bases, with 4 bases remaining between them. The CDR3 length is 12 residues. CDR3 DNA: TGTGCCAGCAGCGATTACACAGATACGCAGTATTTT. It translates to CASSDYTDTQYF.

The chain joins TRBV6-1 to TRBJ1-1; D is ambiguous. The CDR3 runs 11 residues. V was clipped by 6 bases and J by 3 bases, with 5 bases between them. Germline V gene sequence: CDR1 MNHNS, CDR2 SASEGT. The chain's CDR3 is CASRMDTEAFF. Here the CDR3 DNA reads TGTGCCAGCAGGATGGACACTGAAGCTTTCTTT.

The V call is TRBV19, the J call TRBJ2-3, with D perhaps TRBD2 (6 bases). This CDR3 is built from 11 residues. V lost 4 bases and J lost 11, with 10 bases in between. Germline CDR1 and CDR2: LNHDA and SQIVND (reference sequence). This chain's CDR3 is CASSTPGLQYF. Here the CDR3 DNA reads TGTGCCAGTAGTACCCCGGGACTGCAGTATTTT.

The genes are TRBV5-4 and TRBJ2-3, with D hard to call. Trimming left V 1 base short and J 4 bases short, with 4 bases between. The CDR3 loop spans 12 amino acids. The germline V gene has CDR1 SGHNT and CDR2 YYREEE (reference sequence). CDR3 bases: TGTGCCAGCAGCTTGCAACCAGATACGCAGTATTTT. Amino acid sequence: CASSLQPDTQYF.